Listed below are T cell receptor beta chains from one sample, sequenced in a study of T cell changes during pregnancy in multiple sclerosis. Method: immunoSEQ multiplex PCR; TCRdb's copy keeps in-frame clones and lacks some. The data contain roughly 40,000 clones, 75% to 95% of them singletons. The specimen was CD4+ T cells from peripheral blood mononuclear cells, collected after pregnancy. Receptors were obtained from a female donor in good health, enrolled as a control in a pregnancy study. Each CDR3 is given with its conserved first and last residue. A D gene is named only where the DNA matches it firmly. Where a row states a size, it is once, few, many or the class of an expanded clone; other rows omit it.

CDR3aa: CASTPGAAEAFF; CDR3nt: TGTGCCAGCACCCCAGGGGCAGCGGAAGCTTTCTTT; j_gene: TRBJ1-1; v_gene: TRBV6-6; abundance: NA; d_gene: NA
CDR3aa: CASSTDRPDAFF; CDR3nt: TGTGCCAGCAGCACGGACAGGCCCGACGCTTTCTTT; j_gene: TRBJ1-1; v_gene: TRBV6-6; abundance: NA; d_gene: TRBD1
CDR3aa: CASSQDRQISPLHF; CDR3nt: TGTGCCAGCAGCCAAGATAGACAGATTTCACCCCTCCACTTT; j_gene: TRBJ1-6; v_gene: TRBV4-2; abundance: NA; d_gene: NA
CDR3aa: CASSETASTDTQYF; CDR3nt: TGTGCCAGCAGCGAGACAGCTAGCACAGATACGCAGTATTTT; j_gene: TRBJ2-3; v_gene: TRBV11-3; abundance: NA; d_gene: NA
CDR3aa: CASRHRDFYTEAFF; CDR3nt: TGTGCCAGTCGTCATCGGGACTTCTACACTGAAGCTTTCTTT; j_gene: TRBJ1-1; v_gene: TRBV2; abundance: NA; d_gene: NA
CDR3aa: CASSFADRCYGYTF; CDR3nt: TGTGCCAGCAGCTTTGCTGACAGGTGCTATGGCTACACCTTC; j_gene: TRBJ1-2; v_gene: TRBV12-1; abundance: NA; d_gene: NA
CDR3aa: CSARRSTEAFF; CDR3nt: TGCAGTGCACGGAGGTCCACTGAAGCTTTCTTT; j_gene: TRBJ1-1; v_gene: TRBV20-1; abundance: NA; d_gene: NA
CDR3aa: CASRGPGETQYF; CDR3nt: TGTGCCAGCAGGGGGCCCGGAGAGACCCAGTACTTC; j_gene: TRBJ2-5; v_gene: TRBV6-1; abundance: NA; d_gene: NA
CDR3aa: CASSFLAGGPDTQYF; CDR3nt: TGTGCCAGCAGCTTTCTAGCGGGGGGGCCGGATACGCAGTATTTT; j_gene: TRBJ2-3; v_gene: TRBV7-2; abundance: NA; d_gene: TRBD2
CDR3aa: CASSPTAAGNTIYF; CDR3nt: TGTGCCAGCAGCCCTACGGCGGCCGGAAACACCATATATTTT; j_gene: TRBJ1-3; v_gene: TRBV7-9; abundance: NA; d_gene: NA
CDR3aa: CASSLQGGRTEAFF; CDR3nt: TGTGCCAGCAGTTTACAGGGGGGAAGGACTGAAGCTTTCTTT; j_gene: TRBJ1-1; v_gene: TRBV28; abundance: NA; d_gene: TRBD1
CDR3aa: CASRAGDRGLAEAFF; CDR3nt: TGTGCCAGCAGGGCTGGCGACAGGGGGCTAGCTGAAGCTTTCTTT; j_gene: TRBJ1-1; v_gene: TRBV6-1; abundance: NA; d_gene: TRBD1
CDR3aa: CAIRSGSSYEQYF; CDR3nt: TGTGCCATCAGAAGCGGGAGCTCCTACGAGCAGTACTTC; j_gene: TRBJ2-7; v_gene: TRBV10-3; abundance: NA; d_gene: TRBD2
CDR3aa: CASSSPGQALMNTEAFF; CDR3nt: TGTGCCAGCAGCTCTCCGGGACAGGCCCTTATGAACACTGAAGCTTTCTTT; j_gene: TRBJ1-1; v_gene: TRBV7-9; abundance: once; d_gene: TRBD1
CDR3aa: CATSLTGYGYEQYF; CDR3nt: TGTGCCACCAGCTTGACAGGGTATGGCTACGAGCAGTACTTC; j_gene: TRBJ2-7; v_gene: TRBV15; abundance: NA; d_gene: TRBD1
CDR3aa: CASSSFSAGYTYEQYF; CDR3nt: TGTGCCAGCAGTTCCTTTTCCGCAGGGTACACCTACGAGCAGTACTTC; j_gene: TRBJ2-7; v_gene: TRBV6-5; abundance: NA; d_gene: NA
CDR3aa: CASSHAPGQGPYNEQFF; CDR3nt: TGCGCCAGCAGTCACGCCCCGGGACAGGGCCCCTACAATGAGCAGTTCTTC; j_gene: TRBJ2-1; v_gene: TRBV5-1; abundance: NA; d_gene: TRBD1
CDR3aa: CASSAQPMNTEAFF; CDR3nt: TGTGCCAGCAGTGCACAGCCTATGAACACTGAAGCTTTCTTT; j_gene: TRBJ1-1; v_gene: TRBV6-1; abundance: once; d_gene: NA
CDR3aa: CASSMFGMGQIRAGLGYTF; CDR3nt: TGTGCCAGTAGTATGTTCGGAATGGGACAGATCCGGGCAGGACTTGGCTACACCTTC; j_gene: TRBJ1-2; v_gene: TRBV19; abundance: NA; d_gene: TRBD1
CDR3aa: CASSLVAGGRNEQFF; CDR3nt: TGTGCCAGCAGCTTGGTAGCGGGGGGGCGCAATGAGCAGTTCTTC; j_gene: TRBJ2-1; v_gene: TRBV11-2; abundance: NA; d_gene: TRBD2
CDR3aa: CASSQDQVAGSKGETQYF; CDR3nt: TGCGCCAGCAGCCAAGATCAAGTTGCGGGGAGTAAGGGGGAGACCCAGTACTTC; j_gene: TRBJ2-5; v_gene: TRBV4-1; abundance: NA; d_gene: NA
CDR3aa: CASSPGQAYYEQYF; CDR3nt: TGTGCCAGCAGTCCTGGACAGGCTTACTACGAGCAGTACTTC; j_gene: TRBJ2-7; v_gene: TRBV27; abundance: NA; d_gene: TRBD1
CDR3aa: CASREGLAGGLNTGELFF; CDR3nt: TGCGCCAGCAGGGAGGGACTAGCGGGGGGTTTGAACACCGGGGAGCTGTTTTTT; j_gene: TRBJ2-2; v_gene: TRBV10-2; abundance: NA; d_gene: TRBD2
CDR3aa: CASRGYPYNEQFF; CDR3nt: TGTGCCAGCAGGGGCTATCCCTACAATGAGCAGTTCTTC; j_gene: TRBJ2-1; v_gene: TRBV5-4; abundance: NA; d_gene: NA
CDR3aa: CASSLAGQESYEQYF; CDR3nt: TGTGCCAGCAGCCTCGCGGGACAGGAATCCTACGAGCAGTACTTC; j_gene: TRBJ2-7; v_gene: TRBV28; abundance: NA; d_gene: TRBD1
CDR3aa: CASSSHSGSTDTQYF; CDR3nt: TGTGCCAGTAGTTCCCATAGCGGTAGCACAGATACGCAGTATTTT; j_gene: TRBJ2-3; v_gene: TRBV19; abundance: NA; d_gene: NA
CDR3aa: CASSLGRSGGNQPQHF; CDR3nt: TGTGCCAGCAGCTTAGGGAGGTCCGGAGGCAATCAGCCCCAGCATTTT; j_gene: TRBJ1-5; v_gene: TRBV13; abundance: NA; d_gene: NA
CDR3aa: CASSNTGLRGNQPQHF; CDR3nt: TGTGCCAGCAGTAATACAGGGTTAAGGGGCAATCAGCCCCAGCATTTT; j_gene: TRBJ1-5; v_gene: TRBV28; abundance: few; d_gene: NA
CDR3aa: CASSKTGIYIDGYTF; CDR3nt: TGTGCCAGTAGTAAAACAGGGATATATATAGATGGCTACACCTTC; j_gene: TRBJ1-2; v_gene: TRBV19; abundance: NA; d_gene: NA
CDR3aa: CSVRTGWAGELFF; CDR3nt: TGCAGCGTCCGGACAGGGTGGGCCGGGGAGCTGTTTTTT; j_gene: TRBJ2-2; v_gene: TRBV29-1; abundance: NA; d_gene: TRBD1
CDR3aa: CASSFLRFGDTEAFF; CDR3nt: TGTGCCAGCAGCTTCCTCAGGTTCGGGGACACTGAAGCTTTCTTT; j_gene: TRBJ1-1; v_gene: TRBV7-9; abundance: NA; d_gene: NA
CDR3aa: CASSFRLWGRDSNQPQHF; CDR3nt: TGTGCCAGCAGTTTCCGCCTCTGGGGGAGGGATTCAAATCAGCCCCAGCATTTT; j_gene: TRBJ1-5; v_gene: TRBV28; abundance: NA; d_gene: NA
CDR3aa: CASTPGQGTGELFF; CDR3nt: TGTGCCAGCACCCCGGGACAGGGGACCGGGGAGCTGTTTTTT; j_gene: TRBJ2-2; v_gene: TRBV28; abundance: NA; d_gene: TRBD1
CDR3aa: CASSRTPTGANEQFF; CDR3nt: TGTGCCAGCAGCAGAACGCCGACAGGGGCGAATGAGCAGTTCTTC; j_gene: TRBJ2-1; v_gene: TRBV7-9; abundance: NA; d_gene: TRBD1
CDR3aa: CASSYQSQGSYEQYF; CDR3nt: TGTGCCAGCAGTTACCAGAGCCAGGGGTCCTACGAGCAGTACTTC; j_gene: TRBJ2-7; v_gene: TRBV6-6; abundance: NA; d_gene: NA
CDR3aa: CASSLGRDYEQYF; CDR3nt: TGTGCCAGCAGTTTAGGGCGGGACTACGAGCAGTACTTC; j_gene: TRBJ2-7; v_gene: TRBV28; abundance: NA; d_gene: NA
CDR3aa: CASSPGTASDNEQFF; CDR3nt: TGTGCCAGCTCACCCGGGACAGCTAGTGACAATGAGCAGTTCTTC; j_gene: TRBJ2-1; v_gene: TRBV18; abundance: NA; d_gene: TRBD1
CDR3aa: CASSRGQGMTEAFF; CDR3nt: TGTGCCAGCAGCAGGGGACAGGGGATGACTGAAGCTTTCTTT; j_gene: TRBJ1-1; v_gene: TRBV7-2; abundance: NA; d_gene: TRBD1
CDR3aa: CASRGGQVNYGYTF; CDR3nt: TGTGCCAGCAGGGGTGGACAGGTTAACTATGGCTACACCTTC; j_gene: TRBJ1-2; v_gene: TRBV6-6; abundance: few; d_gene: TRBD1
CDR3aa: CSVPGGGAGSTDTQYF; CDR3nt: TGCAGCGTTCCCGGGGGGGGAGCGGGGAGCACAGATACGCAGTATTTT; j_gene: TRBJ2-3; v_gene: TRBV29-1; abundance: NA; d_gene: TRBD2
CDR3aa: CAISESGQGGGEAFF; CDR3nt: TGTGCCATCAGTGAGTCGGGACAGGGGGGCGGTGAAGCTTTCTTT; j_gene: TRBJ1-1; v_gene: TRBV10-3; abundance: NA; d_gene: TRBD1
CDR3aa: CASRGGVMSYEQYF; CDR3nt: TGTGCCAGCAGAGGCGGGGTGATGTCCTACGAGCAGTACTTC; j_gene: TRBJ2-7; v_gene: TRBV6-1; abundance: NA; d_gene: NA
CDR3aa: CASSPRTRGATDTQYF; CDR3nt: TGTGCCAGCAGCCCCCGGACTAGGGGAGCCACAGATACGCAGTATTTT; j_gene: TRBJ2-3; v_gene: TRBV5-4; abundance: NA; d_gene: TRBD2
CDR3aa: CASSPTGGTYEQYF; CDR3nt: TGTGCCAGCAGCCCGACAGGAGGAACCTACGAGCAGTACTTC; j_gene: TRBJ2-7; v_gene: TRBV7-8; abundance: NA; d_gene: NA
CDR3aa: CASSPDRANEQYF; CDR3nt: TGTGCCAGCAGCCCCGACAGGGCCAACGAGCAGTACTTC; j_gene: TRBJ2-7; v_gene: TRBV27; abundance: NA; d_gene: TRBD1
CDR3aa: CASSLGETGFVVEQYF; CDR3nt: TGTGCCAGCAGCCTAGGGGAAACAGGGTTCGTAGTCGAGCAGTACTTC; j_gene: TRBJ2-7; v_gene: TRBV7-2; abundance: NA; d_gene: NA
CDR3aa: CASSIGQGYSYEQYF; CDR3nt: TGTGCCAGTAGTATCGGGCAGGGATACTCCTACGAGCAGTACTTC; j_gene: TRBJ2-7; v_gene: TRBV19; abundance: NA; d_gene: NA
CDR3aa: CASSPRGTVETQYF; CDR3nt: TGTGCCAGCAGCCCTAGGGGCACAGTGGAGACCCAGTACTTC; j_gene: TRBJ2-5; v_gene: TRBV6-5; abundance: NA; d_gene: NA
CDR3aa: CASSFGTQYF; CDR3nt: TGTGCCAGCAGTTTCGGGACCCAGTACTTC; j_gene: TRBJ2-5; v_gene: TRBV27; abundance: NA; d_gene: NA
CDR3aa: CASSQGSHQPQHF; CDR3nt: TGCGCCAGCAGCCAGGGCAGCCATCAGCCCCAGCATTTT; j_gene: TRBJ1-5; v_gene: TRBV4-3; abundance: NA; d_gene: NA
CDR3aa: CASSGGQPVTLNEKLFF; CDR3nt: TGTGCCAGCAGCGGTGGACAGCCTGTTACCCTAAATGAAAAACTGTTTTTT; j_gene: TRBJ1-4; v_gene: TRBV5-6; abundance: once; d_gene: NA
CDR3aa: CAISGTDSGNTIYF; CDR3nt: TGTGCCATCAGTGGGACAGACTCTGGAAACACCATATATTTT; j_gene: TRBJ1-3; v_gene: TRBV10-3; abundance: NA; d_gene: NA
CDR3aa: CASRRGVGYTGELFF; CDR3nt: TGTGCCAGCAGAAGGGGCGTCGGGTACACCGGGGAGCTGTTTTTT; j_gene: TRBJ2-2; v_gene: TRBV6-5; abundance: once; d_gene: NA
CDR3aa: CSVEGRGLDEQYF; CDR3nt: TGCAGCGTTGAAGGGAGGGGTCTGGACGAGCAGTACTTC; j_gene: TRBJ2-7; v_gene: TRBV29-1; abundance: once; d_gene: NA
CDR3aa: CAWSPPLSGGAGQEQFF; CDR3nt: TGTGCCTGGAGTCCGCCCCTCAGCGGGGGGGCAGGACAGGAGCAGTTCTTC; j_gene: TRBJ2-1; v_gene: TRBV30; abundance: NA; d_gene: TRBD2
CDR3aa: CATRQGQNRNEQFF; CDR3nt: TGTGCCACCAGACAGGGACAAAATCGCAATGAGCAGTTCTTC; j_gene: TRBJ2-1; v_gene: TRBV15; abundance: NA; d_gene: NA
CDR3aa: CASSLGTGTYEQYF; CDR3nt: TGCGCCAGCAGCTTGGGGACAGGCACCTACGAGCAGTACTTC; j_gene: TRBJ2-7; v_gene: TRBV5-1; abundance: NA; d_gene: TRBD1
CDR3aa: CASSFQTGVPAGEQYF; CDR3nt: TGTGCCAGCAGCTTCCAGACAGGGGTCCCCGCTGGCGAGCAGTACTTC; j_gene: TRBJ2-7; v_gene: TRBV5-5; abundance: NA; d_gene: TRBD1
CDR3aa: CASSFVGQGYNEQFF; CDR3nt: TGTGCCAGCAGTTTTGTGGGACAGGGCTACAATGAGCAGTTCTTC; j_gene: TRBJ2-1; v_gene: TRBV6-6; abundance: NA; d_gene: TRBD1
CDR3aa: CASSGLAGPGELFF; CDR3nt: TGTGCCAGCAGTGGTCTAGCGGGCCCCGGGGAGCTGTTTTTT; j_gene: TRBJ2-2; v_gene: TRBV25-1; abundance: NA; d_gene: TRBD2